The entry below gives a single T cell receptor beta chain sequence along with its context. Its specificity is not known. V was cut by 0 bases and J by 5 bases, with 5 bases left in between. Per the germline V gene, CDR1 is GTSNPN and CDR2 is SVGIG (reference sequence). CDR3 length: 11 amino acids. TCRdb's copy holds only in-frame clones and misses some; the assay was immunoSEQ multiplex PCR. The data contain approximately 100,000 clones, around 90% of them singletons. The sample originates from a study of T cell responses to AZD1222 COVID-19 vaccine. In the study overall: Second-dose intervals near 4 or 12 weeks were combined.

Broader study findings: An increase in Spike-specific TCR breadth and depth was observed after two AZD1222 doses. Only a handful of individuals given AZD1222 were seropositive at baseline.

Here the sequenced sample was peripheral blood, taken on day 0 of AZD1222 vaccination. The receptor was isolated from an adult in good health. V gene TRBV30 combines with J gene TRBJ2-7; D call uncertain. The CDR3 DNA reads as TGTGCCTGGAGTGTCCGGGACGAGCAGTACTTC. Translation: CAWSVRDEQYF.